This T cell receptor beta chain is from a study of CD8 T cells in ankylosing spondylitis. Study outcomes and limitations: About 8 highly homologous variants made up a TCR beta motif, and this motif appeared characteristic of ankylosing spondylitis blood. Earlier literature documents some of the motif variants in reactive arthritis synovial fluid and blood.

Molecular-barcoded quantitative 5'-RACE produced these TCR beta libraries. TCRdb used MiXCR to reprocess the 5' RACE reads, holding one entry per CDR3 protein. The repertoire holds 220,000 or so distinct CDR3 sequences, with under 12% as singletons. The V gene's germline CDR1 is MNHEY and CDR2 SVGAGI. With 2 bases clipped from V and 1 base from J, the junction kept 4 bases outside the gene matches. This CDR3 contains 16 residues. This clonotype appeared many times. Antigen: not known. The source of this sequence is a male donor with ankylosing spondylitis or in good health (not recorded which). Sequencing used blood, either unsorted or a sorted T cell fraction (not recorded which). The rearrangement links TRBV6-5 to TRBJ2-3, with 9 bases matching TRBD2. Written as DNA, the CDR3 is TGTGCCAGCAGTTACCAGAAGCGGGGGGGCACAGATACGCAGTATTTT. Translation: CASSYQKRGGTDTQYF.